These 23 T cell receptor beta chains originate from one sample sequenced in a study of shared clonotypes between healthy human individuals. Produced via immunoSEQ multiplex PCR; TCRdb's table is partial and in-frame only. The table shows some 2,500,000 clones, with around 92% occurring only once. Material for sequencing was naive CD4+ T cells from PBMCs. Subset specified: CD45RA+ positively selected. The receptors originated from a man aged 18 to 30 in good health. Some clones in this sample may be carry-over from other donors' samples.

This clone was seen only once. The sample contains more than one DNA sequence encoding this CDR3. This CDR3 reads CASSLAGDTQYF. The CDR3 DNA follows: TGCGCCAGCAGCTTGGCAGGAGATACGCAGTATTTT. The rearrangement joins TRBV5-1 to TRBJ2-3; D is unresolved. Trimming took 0 bases from V and 5 from J, leaving 4 bases between them. CDR3 size: 12 residues. The V gene's germline CDR1 is SGHRS and CDR2 YFSETQ.

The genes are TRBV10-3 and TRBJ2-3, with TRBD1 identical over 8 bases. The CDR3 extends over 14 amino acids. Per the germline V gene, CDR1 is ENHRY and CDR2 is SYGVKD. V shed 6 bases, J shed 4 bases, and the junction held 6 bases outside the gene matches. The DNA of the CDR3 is TGTGCCATCAGGGGAGACAGGGGACCAGATACGCAGTATTTT. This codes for CAIRGDRGPDTQYF.

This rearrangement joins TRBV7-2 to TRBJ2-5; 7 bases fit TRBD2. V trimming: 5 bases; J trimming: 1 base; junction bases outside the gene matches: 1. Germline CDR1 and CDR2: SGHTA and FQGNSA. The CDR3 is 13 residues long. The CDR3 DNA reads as TGTGCCAGCAGCCCTAGCGGCCAAGAGACCCAGTACTTC. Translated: CASSPSGQETQYF.

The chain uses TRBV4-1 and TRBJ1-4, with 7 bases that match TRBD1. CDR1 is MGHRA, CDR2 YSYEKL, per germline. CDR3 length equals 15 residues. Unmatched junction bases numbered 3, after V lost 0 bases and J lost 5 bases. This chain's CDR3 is CASSQEPRGNEKLFF. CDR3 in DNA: TGCGCCAGCAGCCAAGAGCCCAGGGGGAATGAAAAACTGTTTTTT.

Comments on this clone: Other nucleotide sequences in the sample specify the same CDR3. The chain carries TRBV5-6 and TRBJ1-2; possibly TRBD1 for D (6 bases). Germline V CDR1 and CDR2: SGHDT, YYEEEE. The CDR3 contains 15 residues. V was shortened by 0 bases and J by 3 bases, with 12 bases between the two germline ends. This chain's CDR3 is CASSLGPAGDYGYTF. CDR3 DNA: TGTGCCAGCAGCTTGGGTCCAGCAGGGGACTATGGCTACACCTTC.

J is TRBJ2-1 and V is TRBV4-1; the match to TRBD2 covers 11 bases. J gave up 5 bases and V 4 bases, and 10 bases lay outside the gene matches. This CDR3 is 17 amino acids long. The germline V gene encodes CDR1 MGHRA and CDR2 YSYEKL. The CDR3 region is CASSLEVLSGRDNEQFF. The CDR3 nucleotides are TGCGCCAGCAGCCTCGAGGTCCTTAGCGGGAGGGACAATGAGCAGTTCTTC.

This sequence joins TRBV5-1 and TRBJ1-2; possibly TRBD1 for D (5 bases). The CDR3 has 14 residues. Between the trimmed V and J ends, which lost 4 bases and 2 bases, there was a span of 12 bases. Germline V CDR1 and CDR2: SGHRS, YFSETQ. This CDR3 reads CASSPTPGNYGYTF. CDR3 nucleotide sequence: TGCGCCAGCAGCCCAACACCAGGGAACTATGGCTACACCTTC. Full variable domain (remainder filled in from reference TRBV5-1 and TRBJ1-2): KAGVTQTPRYLIKTRGQQVTLSCSPISGHRSVSWYQQTPGQGLQFLFEYFSETQRNKGNFPGRFSGRQFSNSRSEMNVSTLELGDSALYLCASSPTPGNYGYTFGSGTRLTVV.

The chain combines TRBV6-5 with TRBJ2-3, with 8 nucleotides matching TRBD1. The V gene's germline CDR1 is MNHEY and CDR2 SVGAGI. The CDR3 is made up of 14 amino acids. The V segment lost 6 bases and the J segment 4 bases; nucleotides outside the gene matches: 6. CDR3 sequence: CASSRDRLSDTQYF. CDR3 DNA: TGTGCCAGCAGCCGGGACAGGTTGTCAGATACGCAGTATTTT.

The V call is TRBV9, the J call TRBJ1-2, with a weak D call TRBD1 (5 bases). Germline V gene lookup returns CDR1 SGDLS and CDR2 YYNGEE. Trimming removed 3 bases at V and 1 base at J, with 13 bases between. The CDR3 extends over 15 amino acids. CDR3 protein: CASSDSRGDNYGYTF. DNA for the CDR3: TGTGCCAGCAGCGATTCCCGGGGGGATAACTATGGCTACACCTTC.

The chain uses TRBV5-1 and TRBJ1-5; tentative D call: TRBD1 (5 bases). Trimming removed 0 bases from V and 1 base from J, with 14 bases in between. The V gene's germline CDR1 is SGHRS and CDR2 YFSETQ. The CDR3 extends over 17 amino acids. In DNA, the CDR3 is TGCGCCAGCAGCTTGGAGCCCGGGGGTATGAGCAATCAGCCCCAGCATTTT. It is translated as CASSLEPGGMSNQPQHF.

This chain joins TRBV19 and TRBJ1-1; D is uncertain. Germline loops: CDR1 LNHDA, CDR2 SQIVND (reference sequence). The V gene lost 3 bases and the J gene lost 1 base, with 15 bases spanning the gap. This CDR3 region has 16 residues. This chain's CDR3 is CASSIRSYRANTEAFF. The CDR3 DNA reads TGTGCCAGTAGTATTAGGTCATACCGGGCGAACACTGAAGCTTTCTTT. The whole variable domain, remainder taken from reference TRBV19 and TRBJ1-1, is DGGITQSPKYLFRKEGQNVTLSCEQNLNHDAMYWYRQDPGQGLRLIYYSQIVNDFQKGDIAEGYSVSREKKESFPLTVTSAQKNPTAFYLCASSIRSYRANTEAFFGQGTRLTVV.

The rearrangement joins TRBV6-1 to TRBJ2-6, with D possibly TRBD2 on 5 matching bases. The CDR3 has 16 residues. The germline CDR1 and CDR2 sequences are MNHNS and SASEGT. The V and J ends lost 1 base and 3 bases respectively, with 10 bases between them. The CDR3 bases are TGTGCCAGCAGTGAAGAAGTGAGGGTTGGGGCCAACGTCCTGACTTTC. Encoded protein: CASSEEVRVGANVLTF.

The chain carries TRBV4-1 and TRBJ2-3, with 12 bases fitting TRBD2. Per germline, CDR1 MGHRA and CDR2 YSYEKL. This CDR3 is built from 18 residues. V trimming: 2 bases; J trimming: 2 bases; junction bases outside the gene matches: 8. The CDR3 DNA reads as TGCGCCAGCAGCCAACGATTTTGGACTAGCGGGGTCACAGATACGCAGTATTTT. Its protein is CASSQRFWTSGVTDTQYF.

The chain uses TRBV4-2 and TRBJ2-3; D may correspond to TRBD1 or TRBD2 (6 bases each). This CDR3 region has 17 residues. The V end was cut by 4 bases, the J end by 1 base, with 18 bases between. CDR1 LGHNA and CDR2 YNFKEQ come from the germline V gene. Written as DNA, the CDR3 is TGTGCCAGCAGCCTGGAAGGGGGGCAAAGGGGCACAGATACGCAGTATTTT. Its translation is CASSLEGGQRGTDTQYF.

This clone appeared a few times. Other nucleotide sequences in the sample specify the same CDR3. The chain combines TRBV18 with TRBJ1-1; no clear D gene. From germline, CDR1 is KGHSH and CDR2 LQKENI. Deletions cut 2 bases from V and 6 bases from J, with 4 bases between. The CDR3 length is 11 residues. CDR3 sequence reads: CASSPGAEAFF. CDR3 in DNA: TGTGCCAGCTCACCAGGGGCTGAAGCTTTCTTT.

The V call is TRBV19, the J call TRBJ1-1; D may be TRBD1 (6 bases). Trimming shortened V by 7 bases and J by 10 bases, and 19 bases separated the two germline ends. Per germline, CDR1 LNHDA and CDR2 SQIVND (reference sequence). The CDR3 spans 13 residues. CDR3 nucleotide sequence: TGTGCCAGTACTCTCACGAGGGGGTGGGGAGCTTTCTTT. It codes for CASTLTRGWGAFF.

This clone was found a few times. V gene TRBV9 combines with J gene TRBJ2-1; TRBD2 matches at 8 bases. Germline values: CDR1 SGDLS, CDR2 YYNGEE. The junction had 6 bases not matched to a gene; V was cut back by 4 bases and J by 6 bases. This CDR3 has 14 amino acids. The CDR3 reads CASSPGLGTNEQFF. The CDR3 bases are TGTGCCAGCAGCCCGGGACTAGGCACCAATGAGCAGTTCTTC. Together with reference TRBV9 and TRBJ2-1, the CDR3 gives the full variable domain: DSGVTQTPKHLITATGQRVTLRCSPRSGDLSVYWYQQSLDQGLQFLIQYYNGEERAKGNILERFSAQQFPDLHSELNLSSLELGDSALYFCASSPGLGTNEQFFGPGTRLTVL.

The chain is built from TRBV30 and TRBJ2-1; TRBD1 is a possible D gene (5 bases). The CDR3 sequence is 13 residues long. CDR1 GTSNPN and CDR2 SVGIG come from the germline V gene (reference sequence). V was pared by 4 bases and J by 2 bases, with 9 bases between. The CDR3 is CAWNSQAYNEQFF. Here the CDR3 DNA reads TGTGCCTGGAATTCACAGGCCTACAATGAGCAGTTCTTC.

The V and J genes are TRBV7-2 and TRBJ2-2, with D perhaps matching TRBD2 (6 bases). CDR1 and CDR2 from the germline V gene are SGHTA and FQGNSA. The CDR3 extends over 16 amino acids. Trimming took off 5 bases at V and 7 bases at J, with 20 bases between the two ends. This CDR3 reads CASSHTGGPSGGELFF. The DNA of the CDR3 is TGTGCCAGCAGCCACACCGGGGGTCCCAGTGGCGGGGAGCTGTTTTTT.

CDR3 region: CASSQDVLWAANTGELFF. CDR3 coding DNA: TGTGCCAGCAGCCAAGATGTTCTATGGGCGGCGAACACCGGGGAGCTGTTTTTT. The rearrangement links TRBV4-2 to TRBJ2-2, with D uncertain. The germline gives CDR1 LGHNA, CDR2 YNFKEQ. Trimming cost V 0 bases and J 0 bases, with 14 bases left between them. The CDR3 totals 18 residues.

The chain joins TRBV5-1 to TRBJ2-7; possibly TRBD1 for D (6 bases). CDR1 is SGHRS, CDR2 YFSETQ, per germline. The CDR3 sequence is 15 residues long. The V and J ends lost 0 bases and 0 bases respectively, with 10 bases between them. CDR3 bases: TGCGCCAGCAGCTTGGATTGGGACATCTCCTACGAGCAGTACTTC. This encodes CASSLDWDISYEQYF.

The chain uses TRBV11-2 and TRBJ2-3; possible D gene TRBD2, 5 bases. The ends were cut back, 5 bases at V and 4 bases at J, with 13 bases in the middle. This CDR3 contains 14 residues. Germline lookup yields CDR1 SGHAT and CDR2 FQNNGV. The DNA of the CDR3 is TGTGCCAGCAGCCTGGACTGGGCCGCAGATACGCAGTATTTT. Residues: CASSLDWAADTQYF.

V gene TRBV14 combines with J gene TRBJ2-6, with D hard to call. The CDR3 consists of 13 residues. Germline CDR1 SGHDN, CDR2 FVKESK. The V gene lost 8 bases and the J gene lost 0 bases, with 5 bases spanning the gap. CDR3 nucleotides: TGTGCCAGCCGCCCCTCTGGGGCCAACGTCCTGACTTTC. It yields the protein CASRPSGANVLTF. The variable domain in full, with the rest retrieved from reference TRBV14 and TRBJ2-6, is EAGVTQFPSHSVIEKGQTVTLRCDPISGHDNLYWYRRVMGKEIKFLLHFVKESKQDESGMPNNRFLAERTGGTYSTLKVQPAELEDSGVYFCASRPSGANVLTFGAGSRLTVL.